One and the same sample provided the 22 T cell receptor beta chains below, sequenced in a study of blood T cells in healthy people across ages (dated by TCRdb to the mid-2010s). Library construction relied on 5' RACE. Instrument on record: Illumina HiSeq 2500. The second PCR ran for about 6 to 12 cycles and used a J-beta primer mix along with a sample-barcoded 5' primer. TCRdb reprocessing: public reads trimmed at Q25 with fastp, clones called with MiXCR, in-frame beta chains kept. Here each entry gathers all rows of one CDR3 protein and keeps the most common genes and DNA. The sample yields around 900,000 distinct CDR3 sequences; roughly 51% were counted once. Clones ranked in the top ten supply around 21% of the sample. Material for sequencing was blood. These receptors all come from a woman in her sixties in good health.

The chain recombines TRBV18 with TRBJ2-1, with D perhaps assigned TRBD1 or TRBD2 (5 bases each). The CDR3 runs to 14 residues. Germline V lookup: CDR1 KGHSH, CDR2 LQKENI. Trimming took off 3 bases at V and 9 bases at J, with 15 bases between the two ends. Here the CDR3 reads CASSPNSRGAEQFF. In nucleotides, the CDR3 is TGTGCCAGCTCACCCAATTCACGAGGGGCTGAGCAGTTCTTC.

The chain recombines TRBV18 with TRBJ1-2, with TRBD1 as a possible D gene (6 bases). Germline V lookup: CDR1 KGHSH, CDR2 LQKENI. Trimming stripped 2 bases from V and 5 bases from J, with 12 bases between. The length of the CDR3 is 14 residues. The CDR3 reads CASSPVTGDYGYTF. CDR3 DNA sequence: TGTGCCAGCTCACCAGTGACAGGCGATTATGGCTACACCTTC.

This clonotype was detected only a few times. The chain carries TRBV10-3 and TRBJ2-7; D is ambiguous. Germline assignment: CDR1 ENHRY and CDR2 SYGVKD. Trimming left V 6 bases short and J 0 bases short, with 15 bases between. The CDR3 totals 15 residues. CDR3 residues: CAISRGRSNSYEQYF. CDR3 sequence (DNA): TGTGCCATCAGCCGCGGACGGTCTAACTCCTACGAGCAGTACTTC.

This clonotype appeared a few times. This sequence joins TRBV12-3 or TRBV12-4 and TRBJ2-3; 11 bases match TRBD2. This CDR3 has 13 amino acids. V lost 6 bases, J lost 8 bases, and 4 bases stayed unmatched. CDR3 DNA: TGTGCCAGCAGGGGGACTAGCGGATCTACGCAGTATTTT. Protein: CASRGTSGSTQYF.

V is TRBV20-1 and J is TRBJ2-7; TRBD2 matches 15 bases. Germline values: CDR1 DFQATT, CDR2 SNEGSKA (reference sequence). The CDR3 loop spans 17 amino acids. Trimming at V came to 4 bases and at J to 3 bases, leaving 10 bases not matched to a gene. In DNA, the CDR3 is TGCAGTGCTAACAAAGGGACTAGCGGGAGGTTTAGCTACGAGCAGTACTTC. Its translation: CSANKGTSGRFSYEQYF.

The CDR3 spells CASSQEDRGFEEQFF. CDR3 DNA: TGTGCCAGCAGCCAAGAAGACAGGGGATTCGAGGAGCAGTTCTTC. The V call is TRBV3-1, the J call TRBJ2-1, with 8 bases that match TRBD1. This CDR3 is 15 amino acids long. Trimming took 0 bases from V and 10 from J; bases not matched to a gene: 8. Per germline, CDR1 LGHDT and CDR2 YNNKEL (reference sequence).

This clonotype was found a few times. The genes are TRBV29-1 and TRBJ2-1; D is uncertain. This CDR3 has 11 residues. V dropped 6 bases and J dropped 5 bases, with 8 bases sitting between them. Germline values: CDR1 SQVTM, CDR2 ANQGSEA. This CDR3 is CSVTGDNEQFF. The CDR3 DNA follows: TGCAGCGTCACTGGGGACAATGAGCAGTTCTTC.

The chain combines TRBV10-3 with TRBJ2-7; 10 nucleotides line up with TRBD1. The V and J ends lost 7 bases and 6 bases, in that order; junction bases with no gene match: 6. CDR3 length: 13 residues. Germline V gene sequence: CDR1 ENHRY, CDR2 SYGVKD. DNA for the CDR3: TGTGCCATCATCGCGGGACAGGGGTCCGAGCAGTACTTC. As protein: CAIIAGQGSEQYF.

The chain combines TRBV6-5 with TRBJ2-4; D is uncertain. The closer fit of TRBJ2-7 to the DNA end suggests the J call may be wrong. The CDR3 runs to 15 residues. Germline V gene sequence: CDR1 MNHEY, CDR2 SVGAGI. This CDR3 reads CASKIAPVRIYEQYF. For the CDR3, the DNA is TGTGCCAGCAAAATAGCACCTGTTAGGATTTACGAGCAGTACTTC.

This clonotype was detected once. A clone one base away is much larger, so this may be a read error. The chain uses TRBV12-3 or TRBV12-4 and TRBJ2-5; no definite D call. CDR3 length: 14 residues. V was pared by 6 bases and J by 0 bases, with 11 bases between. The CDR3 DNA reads TGTGCCAGCAGCACCAGCAGCCACCAAGAGACCCAGTACTTC. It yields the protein CASSTSSHQETQYF.

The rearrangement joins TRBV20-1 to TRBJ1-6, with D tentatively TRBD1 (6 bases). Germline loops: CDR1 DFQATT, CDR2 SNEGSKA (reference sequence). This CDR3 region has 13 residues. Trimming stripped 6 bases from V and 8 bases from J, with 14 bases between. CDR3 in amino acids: CSARTAGDSPLHF. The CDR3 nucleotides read TGCAGTGCGCGGACAGCAGGGGATTCACCCCTCCACTTT.

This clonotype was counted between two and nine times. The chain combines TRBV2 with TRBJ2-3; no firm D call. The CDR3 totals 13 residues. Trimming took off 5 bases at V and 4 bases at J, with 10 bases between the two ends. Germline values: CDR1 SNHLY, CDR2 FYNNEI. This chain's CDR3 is CASSTAESDTQYF. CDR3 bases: TGTGCCAGCAGTACGGCCGAATCAGATACGCAGTATTTT.

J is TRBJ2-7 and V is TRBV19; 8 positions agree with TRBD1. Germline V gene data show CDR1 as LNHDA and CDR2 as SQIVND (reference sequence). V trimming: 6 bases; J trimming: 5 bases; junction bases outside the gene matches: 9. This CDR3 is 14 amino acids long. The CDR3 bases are TGTGCCAGTAGCACCCTGGACAGGGTGAACGAGCAGTACTTC. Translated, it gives CASSTLDRVNEQYF.

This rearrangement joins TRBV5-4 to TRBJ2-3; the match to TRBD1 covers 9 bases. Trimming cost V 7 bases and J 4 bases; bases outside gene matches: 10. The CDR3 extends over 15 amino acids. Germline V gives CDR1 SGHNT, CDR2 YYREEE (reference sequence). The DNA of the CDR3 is TGTGCCAGCCAACTGGACAGGGGAGTGGCAGATACGCAGTATTTT. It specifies CASQLDRGVADTQYF.

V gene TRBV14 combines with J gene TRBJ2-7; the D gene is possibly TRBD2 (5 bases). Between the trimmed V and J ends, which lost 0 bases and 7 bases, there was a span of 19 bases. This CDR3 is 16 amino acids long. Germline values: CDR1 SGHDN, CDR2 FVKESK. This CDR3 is CASSQDFGEIHNEQYF. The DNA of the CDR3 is TGTGCCAGCAGCCAAGATTTCGGGGAGATCCACAATGAGCAGTACTTC.

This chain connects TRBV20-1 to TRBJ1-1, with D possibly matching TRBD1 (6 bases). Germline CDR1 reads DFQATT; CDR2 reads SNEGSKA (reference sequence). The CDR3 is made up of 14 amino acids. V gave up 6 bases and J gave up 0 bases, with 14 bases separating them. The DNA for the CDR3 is TGCAGTGCCCACAGGGCCTTAATGAACACTGAAGCTTTCTTT. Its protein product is CSAHRALMNTEAFF.

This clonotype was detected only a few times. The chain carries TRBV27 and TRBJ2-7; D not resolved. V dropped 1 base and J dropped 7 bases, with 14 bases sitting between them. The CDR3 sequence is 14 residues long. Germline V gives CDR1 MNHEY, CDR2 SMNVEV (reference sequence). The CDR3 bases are TGTGCCAGCAGTTTATTGGGCGCTACGAGAGAGCAGTACTTC. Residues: CASSLLGATREQYF.

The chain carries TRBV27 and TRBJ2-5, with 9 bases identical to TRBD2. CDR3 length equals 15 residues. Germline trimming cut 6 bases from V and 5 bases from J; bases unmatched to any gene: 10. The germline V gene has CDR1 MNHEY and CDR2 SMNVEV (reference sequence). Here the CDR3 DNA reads TGTGCCAGCAGATTCGGGACTAGCCCTCAGGAGACCCAGTACTTC. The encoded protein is CASRFGTSPQETQYF.

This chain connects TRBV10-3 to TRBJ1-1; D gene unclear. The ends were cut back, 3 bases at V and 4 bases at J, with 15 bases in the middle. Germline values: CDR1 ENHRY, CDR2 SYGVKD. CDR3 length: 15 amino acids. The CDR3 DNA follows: TGTGCCATCAGTGATTCCGTCGGTAGTGGCACTGAAGCTTTCTTT. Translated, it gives CAISDSVGSGTEAFF.

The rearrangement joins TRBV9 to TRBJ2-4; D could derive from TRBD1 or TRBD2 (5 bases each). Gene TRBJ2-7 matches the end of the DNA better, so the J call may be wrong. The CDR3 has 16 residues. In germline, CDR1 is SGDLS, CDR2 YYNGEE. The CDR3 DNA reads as TGTGCCAGCAGCGTAGCCGGTGGGACGCTTATTTACGAGCAGTACTTC. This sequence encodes CASSVAGGTLIYEQYF.

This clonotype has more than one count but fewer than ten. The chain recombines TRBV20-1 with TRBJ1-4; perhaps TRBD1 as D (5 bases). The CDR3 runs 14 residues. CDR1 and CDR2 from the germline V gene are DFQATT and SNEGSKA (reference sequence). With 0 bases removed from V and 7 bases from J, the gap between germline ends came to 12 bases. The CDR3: CSARDLRGSEKLFF. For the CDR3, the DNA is TGCAGTGCTAGAGATCTGAGGGGAAGTGAAAAACTGTTTTTT.

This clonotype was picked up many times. As DNA, the CDR3 is TGTGCCACCAGGACAGGACAAGCCTACGAGCAGTACTTC. Protein: CATRTGQAYEQYF. The V and J genes are TRBV6-6 and TRBJ2-7; TRBD1 matches 7 bases. The germline V gene encodes CDR1 MNHNY and CDR2 SVGAGI (reference sequence). This CDR3 is built from 13 residues. The junction had 8 bases not matched to a gene; V was cut back by 10 bases and J by 2 bases.